This entry is about one T cell receptor (beta chain). Its antigen is as yet unknown. The data stem from a study of shared clonotypes between healthy human individuals. Study-wide findings and caveats: Generally, naive subsets came out with larger estimated richness than memory subsets. Sharing across four donors was highest in naive CD4 (roughly 5%) and lowest in memory CD8 (about 0.4%).

Every subset had its genomic DNA shared out evenly among several immunoSEQ plates. Repertoires were generated with immunoSEQ multiplex PCR, while TCRdb's copy carries only in-frame clones and drops some. The table shows about 640,000 clones, with about three quarters occurring only once. The sample consisted of memory CD4+ T cells sorted from blood. As for subset: CD45RA-negative fraction. The receptor was isolated from a woman aged 25 to 39 in good health.

CDR3 nucleotide sequence: TGTGCCAGCAGCCGGACAGGGCAACAGGGCGGGGAGCTGTTTTTT. Amino acids: CASSRTGQQGGELFF. This chain connects TRBV7-6 to TRBJ2-2; 8 nucleotides line up with TRBD1. Germline trimming cut 5 bases from V and 7 bases from J; bases unmatched to any gene: 9. Germline V gene lookup returns CDR1 SGHVS and CDR2 FNYEAQ. This CDR3 spans 15 amino acids.